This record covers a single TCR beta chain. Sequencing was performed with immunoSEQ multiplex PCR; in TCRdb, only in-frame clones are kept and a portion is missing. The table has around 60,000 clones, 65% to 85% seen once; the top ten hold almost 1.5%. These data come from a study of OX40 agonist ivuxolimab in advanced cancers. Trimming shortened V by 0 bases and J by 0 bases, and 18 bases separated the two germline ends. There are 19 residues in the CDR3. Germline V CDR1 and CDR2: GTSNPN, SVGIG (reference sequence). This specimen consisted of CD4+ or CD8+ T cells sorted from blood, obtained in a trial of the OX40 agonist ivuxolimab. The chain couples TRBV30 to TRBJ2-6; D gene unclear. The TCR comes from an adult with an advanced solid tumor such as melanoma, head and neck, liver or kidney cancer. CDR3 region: CAWSVQFGGIHSGANVLTF. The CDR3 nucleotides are TGTGCCTGGAGTGTACAGTTTGGCGGAATCCACTCTGGGGCCAACGTCCTGACTTTC. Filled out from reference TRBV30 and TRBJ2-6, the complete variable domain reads SQTIHQWPATLVQPVGSPLSLECTVEGTSNPNLYWYRQAAGRGLQLLFYSVGIGQISSEVPQNLSASRPQDRQFILSSKKLLLSDSGFYLCAWSVQFGGIHSGANVLTFGAGSRLTVL.